The 10 T cell receptor beta chains given below trace back to one sample, sequenced in a study of T cells in Graves' hyperthyroidism and ophthalmopathy. It was RNA transcripts that yielded the amplified TCR beta CDR3 regions. During a first-round RT-PCR of the TCR CDR3, the HTBI primer set was used. TCRdb re-derived calls from the multiplex PCR reads in MiXCR, one entry per CDR3 protein. The table records under 750,000 distinct CDR3 sequences, around 20% of them present only once. What was sequenced was blood. The origin of the receptors is a woman aged 45-65 years with Graves' hyperthyroidism that later progressed to Graves' ophthalmopathy.

This clonotype came up many times. The rearrangement joins TRBV2 to TRBJ1-2; D call uncertain. The length of the CDR3 is 12 residues. The germline V gene has CDR1 SNHLY and CDR2 FYNNEI. The ends were cut back, 6 bases at V and 1 base at J, with 6 bases in the middle. CDR3: CASSTRNYGYTF. The CDR3 bases are TGTGCCAGCAGCACACGTAACTATGGCTACACCTTC.

This clonotype was observed at least ten times. This chain links TRBV18 with TRBJ1-4, with 7 nucleotides matching TRBD1. The V and J ends lost 4 bases and 1 base, in that order; junction bases with no gene match: 3. Looked up from germline, CDR1 is KGHSH and CDR2 is LQKENI. The CDR3 contains 15 residues. The CDR3 loop reads CASSLRQGTNEKLFF. For the CDR3, the DNA is TGTGCCAGCTCACTCAGACAGGGAACTAATGAAAAACTGTTTTTT.

In its sample, this clonotype was seen many times. This chain links TRBV20-1 with TRBJ1-5, with TRBD1 identical over 7 bases. This CDR3 spans 14 amino acids. Germline CDR1 and CDR2: DFQATT and SNEGSKA (reference sequence). V was pared by 2 bases and J by 4 bases, with 5 bases of the junction left unmatched. The CDR3 here is CSARTGTVNQPQHF. CDR3 nucleotide sequence: TGCAGTGCTAGAACCGGGACAGTTAATCAGCCCCAGCATTTT.

This clonotype came up a few times. The chain has TRBV30 and TRBJ1-1; unclear D gene. The V gene lost 0 bases and the J gene lost 0 bases, with 11 bases spanning the gap. CDR1 and CDR2 (germline): GTSNPN, SVGIG (reference sequence). The length of the CDR3 is 15 residues. CDR3 region: CAWSVRKGMNTEAFF. The CDR3 DNA is TGTGCCTGGAGTGTTCGTAAGGGTATGAACACTGAAGCTTTCTTT.

This chain joins TRBV19 and TRBJ1-6; 8 bases line up with TRBD1. The germline V gene has CDR1 LNHDA and CDR2 SQIVND (reference sequence). V was clipped by 7 bases and J by 7 bases; unmatched bases: 3. This CDR3 is 13 amino acids long. The DNA for the CDR3 is TGTGCCAGTAATTACAGGGGGAATTCACCCCTCCACTTT. It codes for CASNYRGNSPLHF.

The chain is built from TRBV4-1 and TRBJ1-1; D unclear. Germline CDR1 reads MGHRA; CDR2 reads YSYEKL. The CDR3 totals 14 residues. The V gene lost 1 base and the J gene lost 0 bases, with 6 bases spanning the gap. The CDR3 region has the DNA TGCGCCAGCAGCCAAGGAGGACTGAACACTGAAGCTTTCTTT. Protein product: CASSQGGLNTEAFF.

This clonotype was observed at least ten times. The chain couples TRBV6-6 to TRBJ2-7, with D unclear. This CDR3 is 13 amino acids long. With 0 bases removed from V and 4 bases from J, the gap between germline ends came to 7 bases. Per the germline V gene, CDR1 is MNHNY and CDR2 is SVGAGI (reference sequence). CDR3 residues: CASSYSRSYEQYF. The CDR3 DNA reads as TGTGCCAGCAGTTACTCGAGGTCGTACGAGCAGTACTTC.

Points on this clonotype: One junction end does not reproduce the germline sequence, and a read error may be involved. The rearrangement joins TRBV9 to TRBJ2-1; D could derive from TRBD1 or TRBD2 (5 bases each). The CDR3 runs 16 residues. Germline V gives CDR1 SGDLS, CDR2 YYNGEE. CDR3 amino acids: CARSVGSQGPYNEQFF. The DNA of the CDR3 is TGTGCCCGCAGCGTAGGTAGTCAGGGACCCTACAATGAGCAGTTCTTC. Full variable domain (outside the CDR3, taken from reference TRBV9 and TRBJ2-1): DSGVTQTPKHLITATGQRVTLRCSPRSGDLSVYWYQQSLDQGLQFLIQYYNGEERAKGNILERFSAQQFPDLHSELNLSSLELGDSALYFCARSVGSQGPYNEQFFGPGTRLTVL.

This clonotype was detected only a few times. At one of its ends the junction is not consistent with the germline gene, which may arise from a read error. J is TRBJ2-2 and V is TRBV27; no definite D call. The CDR3 sequence is 13 residues long. The germline V gene encodes CDR1 MNHEY and CDR2 SMNVEV (reference sequence). CDR3 sequence: CASSLSNAGELFF. CDR3 DNA sequence: TGTGCCAGCAGTTTATCGAACGCCGGGGAGCTGTTTTTT.

For this clonotype: Since the CDR3 does not end with the conserved phenylalanine or tryptophan, this likely comes from a read error. The rearrangement links TRBV7-2 to TRBJ2-7; possibly TRBD1 for D (5 bases). In germline, CDR1 is SGHTA, CDR2 FQGNSA. The CDR3 consists of 14 residues. Trimming shortened V by 4 bases and J by 6 bases, and 16 bases separated the two germline ends. CDR3 sequence reads: CASSSLSVRGEQYL. The CDR3 DNA follows: TGTGCCAGCAGCTCCCTAAGTGTTAGGGGCGAGCAGTACCTC.